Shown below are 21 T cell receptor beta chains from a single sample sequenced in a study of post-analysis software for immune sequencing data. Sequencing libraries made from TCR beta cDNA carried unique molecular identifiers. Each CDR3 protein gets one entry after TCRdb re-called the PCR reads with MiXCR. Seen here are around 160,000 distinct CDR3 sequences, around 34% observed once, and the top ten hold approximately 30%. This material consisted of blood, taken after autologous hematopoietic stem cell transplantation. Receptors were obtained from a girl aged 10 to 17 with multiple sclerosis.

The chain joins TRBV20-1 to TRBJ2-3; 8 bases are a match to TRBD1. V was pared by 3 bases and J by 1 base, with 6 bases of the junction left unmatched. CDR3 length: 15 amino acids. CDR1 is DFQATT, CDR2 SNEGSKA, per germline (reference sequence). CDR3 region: CSASGRGHGTDTQYF. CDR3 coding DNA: TGCAGTGCTAGCGGCAGGGGGCATGGCACAGATACGCAGTATTTT.

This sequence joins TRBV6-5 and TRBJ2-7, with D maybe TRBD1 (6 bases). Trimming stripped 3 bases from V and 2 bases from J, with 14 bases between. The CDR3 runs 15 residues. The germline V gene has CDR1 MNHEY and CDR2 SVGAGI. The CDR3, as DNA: TGTGCCAGCAGTTATCACAGGGAATTGGCCTACGAGCAGTACTTC. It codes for CASSYHRELAYEQYF.

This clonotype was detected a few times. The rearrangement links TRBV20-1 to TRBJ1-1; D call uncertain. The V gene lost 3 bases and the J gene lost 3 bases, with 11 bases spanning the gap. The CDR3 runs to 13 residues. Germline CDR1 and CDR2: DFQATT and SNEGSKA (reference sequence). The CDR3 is CSASGLSDTEAFF. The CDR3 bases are TGCAGTGCTAGCGGACTGAGTGACACTGAAGCTTTCTTT.

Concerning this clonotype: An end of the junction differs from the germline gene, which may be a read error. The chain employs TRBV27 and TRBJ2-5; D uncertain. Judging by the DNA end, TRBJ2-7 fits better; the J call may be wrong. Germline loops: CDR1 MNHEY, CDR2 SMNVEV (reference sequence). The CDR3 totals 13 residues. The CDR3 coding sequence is TGTGCCAGCAGGTTATCCGCGACGGACGAGCAGTACTTC. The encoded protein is CASRLSATDEQYF.

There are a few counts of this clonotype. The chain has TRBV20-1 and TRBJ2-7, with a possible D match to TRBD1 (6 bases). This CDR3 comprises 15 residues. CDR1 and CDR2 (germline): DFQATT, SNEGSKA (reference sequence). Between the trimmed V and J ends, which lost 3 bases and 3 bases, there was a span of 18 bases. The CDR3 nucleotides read TGCAGTGCTAGCAGGGGAATCCCCTCCTACTACGAGCAGTACTTC. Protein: CSASRGIPSYYEQYF.

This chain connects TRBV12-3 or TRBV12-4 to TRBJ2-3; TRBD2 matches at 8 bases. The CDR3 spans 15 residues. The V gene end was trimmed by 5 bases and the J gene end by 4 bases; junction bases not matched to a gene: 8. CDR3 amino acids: CASSRERERADTQYF. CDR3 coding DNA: TGTGCCAGCAGTCGCGAGCGGGAGAGGGCAGATACGCAGTATTTT.

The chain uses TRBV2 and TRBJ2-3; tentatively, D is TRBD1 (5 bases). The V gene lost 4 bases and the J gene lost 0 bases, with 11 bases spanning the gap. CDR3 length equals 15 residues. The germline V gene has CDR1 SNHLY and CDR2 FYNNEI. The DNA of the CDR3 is TGTGCCAGCAGTGGTGGCAGGGCCAGCACAGATACGCAGTATTTT. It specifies CASSGGRASTDTQYF.

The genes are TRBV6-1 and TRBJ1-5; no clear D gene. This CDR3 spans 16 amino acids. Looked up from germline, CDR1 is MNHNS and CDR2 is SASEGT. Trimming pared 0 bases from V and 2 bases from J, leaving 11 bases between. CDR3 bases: TGTGCCAGCAGTGAAGCTGGGTGGTATGGCAATCAGCCCCAGCATTTT. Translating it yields CASSEAGWYGNQPQHF.

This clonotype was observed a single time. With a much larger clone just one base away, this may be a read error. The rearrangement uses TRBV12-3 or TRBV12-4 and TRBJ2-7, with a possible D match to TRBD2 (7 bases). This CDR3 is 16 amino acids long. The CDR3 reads CASSLANLGGAYGQYF. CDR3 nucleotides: TGTGCCAGCAGTTTAGCGAACCTTGGGGGGGCCTACGGGCAGTACTTC.

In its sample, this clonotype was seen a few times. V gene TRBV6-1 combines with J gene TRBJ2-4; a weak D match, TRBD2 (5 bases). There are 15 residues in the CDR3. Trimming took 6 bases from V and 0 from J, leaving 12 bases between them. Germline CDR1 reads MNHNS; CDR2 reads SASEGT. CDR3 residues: CASSEGGLAKNIQYF. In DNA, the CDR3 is TGTGCCAGCAGCGAGGGTGGACTAGCCAAAAACATTCAGTACTTC.

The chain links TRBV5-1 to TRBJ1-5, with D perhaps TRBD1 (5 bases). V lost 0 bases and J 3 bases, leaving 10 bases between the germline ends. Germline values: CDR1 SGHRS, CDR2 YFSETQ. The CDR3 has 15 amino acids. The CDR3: CASSLGAGTNQPQHF. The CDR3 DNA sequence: TGCGCCAGCAGCTTGGGAGCCGGGACCAATCAGCCCCAGCATTTT.

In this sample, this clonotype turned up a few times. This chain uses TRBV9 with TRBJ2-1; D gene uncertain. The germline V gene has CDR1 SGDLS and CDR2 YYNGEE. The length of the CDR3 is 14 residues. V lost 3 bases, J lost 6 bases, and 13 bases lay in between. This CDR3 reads CASSGRSNPNEQFF. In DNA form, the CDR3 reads TGTGCCAGCAGCGGTCGATCTAATCCCAATGAGCAGTTCTTC. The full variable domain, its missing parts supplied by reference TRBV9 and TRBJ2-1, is DSGVTQTPKHLITATGQRVTLRCSPRSGDLSVYWYQQSLDQGLQFLIQYYNGEERAKGNILERFSAQQFPDLHSELNLSSLELGDSALYFCASSGRSNPNEQFFGPGTRLTVL.

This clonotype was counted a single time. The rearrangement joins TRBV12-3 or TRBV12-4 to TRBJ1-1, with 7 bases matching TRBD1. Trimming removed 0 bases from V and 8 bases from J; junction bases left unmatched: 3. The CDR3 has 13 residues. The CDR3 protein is CASSLARGQEAFF. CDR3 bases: TGTGCCAGCAGTTTAGCGAGGGGACAGGAAGCTTTCTTT.

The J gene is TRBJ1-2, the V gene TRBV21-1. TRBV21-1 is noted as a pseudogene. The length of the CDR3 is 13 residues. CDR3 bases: TGTGCCAGCAGCCTTGACTGCGGCGGTGGCTACACCTTC. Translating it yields CASSLDCGGGYTF.

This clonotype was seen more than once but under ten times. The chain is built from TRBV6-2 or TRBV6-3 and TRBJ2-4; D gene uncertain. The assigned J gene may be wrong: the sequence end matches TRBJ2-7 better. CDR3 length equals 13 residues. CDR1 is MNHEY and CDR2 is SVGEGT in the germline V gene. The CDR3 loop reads CASSYVPEYEQYF. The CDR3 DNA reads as TGTGCCAGCAGTTACGTCCCCGAGTACGAGCAGTACTTC.

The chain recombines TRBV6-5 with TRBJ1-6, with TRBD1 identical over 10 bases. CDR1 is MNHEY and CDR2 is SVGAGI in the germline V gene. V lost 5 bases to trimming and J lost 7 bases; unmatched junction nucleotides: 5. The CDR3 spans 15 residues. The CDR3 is CASSLPGQGNSPLHF. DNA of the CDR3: TGTGCCAGCAGTCTTCCGGGACAGGGGAATTCACCCCTCCACTTT.

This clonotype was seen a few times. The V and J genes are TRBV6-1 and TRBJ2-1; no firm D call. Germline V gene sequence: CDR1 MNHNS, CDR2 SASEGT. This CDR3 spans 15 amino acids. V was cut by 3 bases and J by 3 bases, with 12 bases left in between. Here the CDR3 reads CASSEAPVDYNEQFF. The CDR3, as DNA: TGTGCCAGCAGTGAGGCCCCGGTCGACTACAATGAGCAGTTCTTC.

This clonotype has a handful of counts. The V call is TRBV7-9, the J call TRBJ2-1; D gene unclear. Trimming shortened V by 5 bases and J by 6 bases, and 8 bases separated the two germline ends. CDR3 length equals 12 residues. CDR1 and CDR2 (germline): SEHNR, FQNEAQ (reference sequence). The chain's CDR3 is CASSQILNEQFF. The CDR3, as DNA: TGTGCCAGCAGCCAAATACTCAATGAGCAGTTCTTC.

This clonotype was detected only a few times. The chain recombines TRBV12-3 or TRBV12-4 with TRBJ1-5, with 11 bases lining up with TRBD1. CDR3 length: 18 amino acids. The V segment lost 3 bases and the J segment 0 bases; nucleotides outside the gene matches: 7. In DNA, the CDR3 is TGTGCCAGCAGTTTTGGGACAGGGGGTACCGATAGCAATCAGCCCCAGCATTTT. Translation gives CASSFGTGGTDSNQPQHF.

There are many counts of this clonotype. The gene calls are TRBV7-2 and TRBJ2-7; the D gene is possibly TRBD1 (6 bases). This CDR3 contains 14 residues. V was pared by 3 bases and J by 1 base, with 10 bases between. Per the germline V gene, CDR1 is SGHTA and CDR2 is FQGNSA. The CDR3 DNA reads TGTGCCAGCAGCTTGGCCGGACAGTCCTACGAGCAGTACTTC. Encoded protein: CASSLAGQSYEQYF.

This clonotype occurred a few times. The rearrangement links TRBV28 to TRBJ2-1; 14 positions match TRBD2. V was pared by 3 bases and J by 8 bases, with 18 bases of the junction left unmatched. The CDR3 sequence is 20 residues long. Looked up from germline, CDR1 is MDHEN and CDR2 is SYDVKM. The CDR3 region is CASSFPGTSGSSSSKDEQFF. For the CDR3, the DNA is TGTGCCAGCAGTTTCCCGGGGACTAGCGGGAGTTCATCAAGTAAGGATGAGCAGTTCTTC. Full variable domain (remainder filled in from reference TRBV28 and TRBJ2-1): DVKVTQSSRYLVKRTGEKVFLECVQDMDHENMFWYRQDPGLGLRLIYFSYDVKMKEKGDIPEGYSVSREKKERFSLILESASTNQTSMYLCASSFPGTSGSSSSKDEQFFGPGTRLTVL.